In its sample, the clone carrying this T cell receptor beta chain was seen a few times. The antigen is not known. Sequencing targeted expressed TCRB transcripts, as all isolated RNA had been reverse transcribed. Data came from immunoSEQ multiplex PCR; TCRdb stores just in-frame clones and leaves some out. The sample shows under 400,000 clones, around 12% of them seen only once. The data belong to a study of beta chain features in type 1 diabetes. Study observations and caveats: All four CD4+ subsets of Type 1 diabetes patients contained TCRB CDR3s that were moderately but significantly shorter.

Germline V gene data show CDR1 as SGHRS and CDR2 as YFSETQ. The CDR3 is 15 amino acids. J lost 4 bases, V lost 1 base, and 4 bases had no gene match. This receptor was taken from a young woman with type 1 diabetes. The rearrangement links TRBV5-1 to TRBJ2-1, with 8 bases lining up with TRBD2. Sequencing was performed on naive CD4+ T cells from blood. CDR3 loop: CASSLTGRDYNEQFF. The CDR3 bases are TGCGCCAGCAGCTTGACCGGGAGGGATTACAATGAGCAGTTCTTC.